The 20 T cell receptor beta chains in this list originate from one sample, sequenced in a study of cytomegalovirus exposure and HLA in healthy donors (dated by TCRdb to the late 2010s). Library preparation used the immunoSEQ multiplex PCR assay. The multiplex PCR relied on a mix of 60 forward primers for TCR Vbeta segments and 13 reverse primers for TCR Jbeta segments. Entries here come from immuneACCESS through TCRdb and include only in-frame sequences with V and J called. Some clones fail to appear in such tables; in the studies checked, an unresolved V gene covers under half of the shortfall, and the cause of the remainder is unknown. The sample table holds 100,000 to 150,000 clones, of which about 78% were seen once. The ten biggest clones cover more than 3% of the sample. Sequenced: PBMCs. The receptors here all came from a man between 25 and 39 years old in good health and CMV-seronegative.

This chain connects TRBV29-1 to TRBJ1-2; D is ambiguous. This CDR3 comprises 12 residues. V dropped 7 bases and J dropped 4 bases, with 13 bases sitting between them. In germline, CDR1 is SQVTM, CDR2 ANQGSEA. CDR3 DNA: TGCAGCGCTGAGACAACAGTCTATGGCTACACCTTC. Translation: CSAETTVYGYTF.

The chain joins TRBV7-6 to TRBJ2-2, with 10 bases that match TRBD2. Germline CDR1 reads SGHVS; CDR2 reads FNYEAQ. The CDR3 runs 16 residues. V was pared by 5 bases and J by 3 bases, with 6 bases of the junction left unmatched. The CDR3 region is CASSPSTSGYTGELFF. The CDR3 nucleotides read TGTGCCAGCAGCCCGTCGACTAGCGGGTACACCGGGGAGCTGTTTTTT.

As to this clone: One junction end disagrees with the germline gene, perhaps due to a read error. This chain connects TRBV7-9 to TRBJ1-3; 7 nucleotides agree with TRBD1. The CDR3 runs to 17 residues. Germline V lookup: CDR1 SEHNR, CDR2 FQNEAQ (reference sequence). CDR3 sequence (DNA): TGTTCCAGCAGCTTAGGTCCAGGGGGAAACTCTGGAAACACCATATATTTT. This sequence encodes CSSSLGPGGNSGNTIYF.

The chain combines TRBV4-3 with TRBJ2-7; tentatively, D is TRBD1 (6 bases). This CDR3 spans 14 amino acids. Germline CDR1 and CDR2: LGHNA and YSLEER. V gave up 4 bases and J gave up 5 bases, with 15 bases separating them. CDR3: CASSLDYRVDEQYF. The CDR3, as DNA: TGCGCCAGCAGCCTAGACTACAGGGTGGACGAGCAGTACTTC.

This chain links TRBV6-1 with TRBJ2-5, with D possibly matching TRBD2 (6 bases). V lost 2 bases, J lost 1 base, and 11 bases lay in between. Germline CDR1 is MNHNS and CDR2 is SASEGT. This CDR3 is built from 15 residues. CDR3 residues: CASSEMGGSQETQYF. The CDR3 DNA reads as TGTGCCAGCAGTGAAATGGGGGGATCCCAAGAGACCCAGTACTTC.

This chain's CDR3 is CASSLGPAETQYF. For the CDR3, the DNA is TGTGCCAGCAGTCTGGGCCCGGCGGAGACCCAGTACTTC. The chain joins TRBV6-1 to TRBJ2-5; no reliable D call. This CDR3 is 13 amino acids long. Germline loops: CDR1 MNHNS, CDR2 SASEGT. The V gene lost 5 bases and the J gene lost 5 bases, with 12 bases spanning the gap.

J is TRBJ1-2 and V is TRBV9; 11 bases line up with TRBD1. Looked up from germline, CDR1 is SGDLS and CDR2 is YYNGEE. V was clipped by 3 bases and J by 7 bases; unmatched bases: 5. CDR3 length: 14 residues. The CDR3 region has the DNA TGTGCCAGCAGCGCAAGGACAGGGGGCCTTGGCTACACCTTC. Amino acid sequence: CASSARTGGLGYTF.

The rearrangement links TRBV7-4 to TRBJ1-5; 7 nucleotides agree with TRBD1. The trim removed 5 bases at V and 0 bases at J, leaving 16 bases unmatched. Germline-derived CDR1 and CDR2 are SGHVT and SQSDAQ. The CDR3 runs to 19 residues. This CDR3 is CASSIRPGTAFYSNQPQHF. The CDR3 DNA reads as TGTGCCAGCAGCATCCGTCCCGGGACAGCATTTTATAGCAATCAGCCCCAGCATTTT.

This clone was seen just once. The V gene is TRBV6-5, the J gene TRBJ2-7, with D perhaps matching TRBD2 (6 bases). The CDR3 sequence is 14 residues long. Germline V gene lookup returns CDR1 MNHEY and CDR2 SVGAGI. V was pared by 6 bases and J by 2 bases, with 14 bases between. CDR3 amino acids: CASSEWGETYEQYF. The DNA for the CDR3 is TGTGCCAGCAGCGAATGGGGGGAGACCTACGAGCAGTACTTC.

The rearrangement uses TRBV6-5 and TRBJ1-1; maybe TRBD1 (6 bases). CDR1 and CDR2 (germline): MNHEY, SVGAGI. Between the trimmed V and J ends, which lost 6 bases and 6 bases, there was a span of 11 bases. The CDR3 covers 12 residues. The CDR3 protein is CASSRGGAEAFF. Written as DNA, the CDR3 is TGTGCCAGCAGCCGAGGGGGGGCTGAAGCTTTCTTT.

The table lists this clone with a count of one. The rearrangement joins TRBV11-2 to TRBJ1-2; tentatively, D is TRBD1 (5 bases). The V gene lost 0 bases and the J gene lost 7 bases, with 12 bases spanning the gap. The CDR3 has 14 amino acids. Germline CDR1 is SGHAT and CDR2 is FQNNGV. In DNA, the CDR3 is TGTGCCAGCAGCTTAGATCCAGGGCGCCCTGGCTACACCTTC. It encodes CASSLDPGRPGYTF.

The V call is TRBV5-5, the J call TRBJ2-1, with 8 positions matching TRBD1. The CDR3 is made up of 15 amino acids. After removal of 2 bases from V and 5 bases from J, the junction contained 6 bases not matched to a gene. Germline CDR1 SGHKS, CDR2 YYEKEE (reference sequence). The CDR3 protein is CASSFGDRQNNEQFF. The CDR3 nucleotides are TGTGCCAGCAGCTTCGGGGACAGGCAGAACAATGAGCAGTTCTTC.

The genes are TRBV6-4 and TRBJ2-1, with TRBD2 identical over 10 bases. The V segment lost 2 bases and the J segment 4 bases; nucleotides outside the gene matches: 2. The V gene's germline CDR1 is MRHNA and CDR2 SNTAGT. This CDR3 contains 15 residues. In nucleotides, the CDR3 is TGTGCCAGCAGTGACCAGCGGGGGGGGTACAATGAGCAGTTCTTC. It encodes CASSDQRGGYNEQFF.

This chain connects TRBV7-6 to TRBJ2-1, with 14 bases that match TRBD2. Germline CDR1 and CDR2: SGHVS and FNYEAQ. The CDR3 has 14 amino acids. The V and J ends lost 5 bases and 10 bases, in that order; junction bases with no gene match: 4. The CDR3 DNA is TGTGCCAGCAGCCCGAGGACTAGCGGGGGGGAGCAGTTCTTC. It encodes CASSPRTSGGEQFF.

The rearrangement links TRBV11-2 to TRBJ2-1, with D possibly matching TRBD1 (6 bases). The CDR3 covers 15 residues. The V and J ends lost 5 bases and 4 bases respectively, with 15 bases between them. Germline values: CDR1 SGHAT, CDR2 FQNNGV. This CDR3 reads CASSPRGLSYNEQFF. The DNA for the CDR3 is TGTGCCAGCAGCCCCAGGGGTCTAAGTTACAATGAGCAGTTCTTC.

This chain uses TRBV15 with TRBJ2-3; D uncertain. Germline V gives CDR1 LNHNV, CDR2 YYDKDF (reference sequence). The CDR3 consists of 14 residues. V was shortened by 0 bases and J by 4 bases, with 8 bases between the two germline ends. The CDR3 DNA reads as TGTGCCACCAGCAGAGACGAGGAGCCAGATACGCAGTATTTT. It codes for CATSRDEEPDTQYF.

The rearrangement joins TRBV15 to TRBJ1-6; the match to TRBD1 covers 9 bases. In germline, CDR1 is LNHNV, CDR2 YYDKDF (reference sequence). V trimming: 0 bases; J trimming: 5 bases; junction bases outside the gene matches: 8. The CDR3 is 18 amino acids. The CDR3 DNA follows: TGTGCCACCAGCAGAGATTTACAGGGGGCGCTGGATAATTCACCCCTCCACTTT. It is translated as CATSRDLQGALDNSPLHF.

The gene calls are TRBV13 and TRBJ2-5; TRBD2 is a possible D gene (6 bases). The V end lost 5 bases, the J end lost 5 bases, and 21 bases lay between the germline ends. CDR1 is PRHDT, CDR2 FYEKMQ, per germline (reference sequence). The CDR3 contains 16 residues. The CDR3: CASSEAAAGIEETQYF. The CDR3 DNA is TGTGCCAGCAGCGAAGCGGCCGCGGGGATTGAGGAGACCCAGTACTTC.

CDR3 nucleotides: TGTGCCAGCAGCCCGTCACAGGGGCAAGGCTACACCTTC. Its translation: CASSPSQGQGYTF. The V call is TRBV11-2, the J call TRBJ1-2; 7 nucleotides match TRBD1. The CDR3 totals 13 residues. CDR1 and CDR2 (germline): SGHAT, FQNNGV. The V gene end was trimmed by 5 bases and the J gene end by 8 bases; junction bases not matched to a gene: 8.

This rearrangement joins TRBV27 to TRBJ2-7; D perhaps matches TRBD2 (6 bases). CDR1 is MNHEY and CDR2 is SMNVEV in the germline V gene (reference sequence). Trimming shortened V by 5 bases and J by 6 bases, and 14 bases separated the two germline ends. This CDR3 is 13 amino acids long. CDR3 sequence (DNA): TGTGCCAGCAGTGCGGGGCCGCGGGGCGAGCAGTACTTC. Residues: CASSAGPRGEQYF.